Listed below are T cell receptor delta chains from one sample, sequenced in a study of Vδ1+ human thymocytes. TCRdb processed the multiplex PCR reads again with the CATT caller. The data hold tens of thousands of delta-chain clones, with approximately 15% observed a single time. Sequencing was performed on Vdelta1+ gamma-delta thymocytes from the thymus. The receptors here all came from a girl in the first two years of life who had congenital heart surgery. The CDR3 runs from the conserved cysteine through the conserved F or W. Fields, in order: V gene, J gene, CDR3 length, D gene, clone size, CDR3 protein, CDR3 DNA. D genes are given only for firm matches. Size tells how often a clone was seen (once, few, many) or the class of an expanded clone, and some rows leave it out.

>TRDV2|TRDJ1|20|TRDD3|.
CACRIAWGIISYGYTDKLIF
TGTGCCTGTCGAATAGCCTGGGGGATCATTTCCTACGGGTACACCGATAAACTCATCTTT
>TRDV1|TRDJ1|20|TRDD3|few
CALGDITWGIHLSLADKLIF
TGTGCTCTTGGGGACATAACCTGGGGGATACATCTGTCGCTGGCCGATAAACTCATCTTT
>TRDV1|TRDJ1|21|TRDD3|.
CALGDREVVTWGYAWTDKLIF
TGTGCTCTTGGGGATCGCGAGGTGGTCACCTGGGGATACGCGTGGACCGATAAACTCATCTTT
>TRDV1|TRDJ1|17|.|few
CALGRPPSRYNTDKLIF
TGTGCTCTTGGGAGACCTCCAAGCCGTTACAACACCGATAAACTCATCTTT
>TRDV1|TRDJ1|20|.|.
CALGELSNRSPTRYTDKLIF
TGTGCTCTTGGGGAACTAAGTAACCGCTCCCCGACCCGCTACACCGATAAACTCATCTTT
>TRDV2|TRDJ1|24|.|few
CACDRIPTLQLLGASDSYTDKLIF
TGTGCCTGTGACAGGATTCCTACACTCCAATTACTGGGGGCCTCCGACTCTTACACCGATAAACTCATCTTT
>TRDV2|TRDJ1|15|.|.
CACDTRDVDLHRLIF
TGTGCCTGTGACACTCGGGATGTTGATTTACATAGGCTCATCTTT
>TRDV1|TRDJ1|24|.|few
CALGVTLPSRGAPPTYPYTDKLIF
TGTGCTCTTGGGGTCACCCTGCCTTCCCGGGGGGCTCCCCCAACGTATCCCTACACCGATAAACTCATCTTT
>TRDV1|TRDJ1|17|TRDD3|few
CALGWAGGPHYTDKLIF
TGTGCTCTTGGATGGGCTGGGGGACCCCACTACACCGATAAACTCATCTTT
>TRDV1|TRDJ1|26|TRDD3|.
CALGTLGLNRKYLEVLGNPYTDKLIF
TGTGCTCTTGGGACCCTTGGGCTAAACCGGAAGTACCTCGAGGTACTGGGGAACCCGTACACCGATAAACTCATCTTT
>TRDV1|TRDJ1|19|TRDD3|.
CALGEPPTGGYRGEDKLIF
TGTGCTCTTGGGGAACCCCCGACTGGGGGATACCGCGGAGAAGATAAACTCATCTTT
>TRDV1|TRDJ1|24|TRDD3|.
CALGEQALPNTGGTGPRGTDKLIF
TGTGCTCTTGGGGAACAGGCGTTACCAAATACTGGGGGTACAGGACCTAGAGGTACCGATAAACTCATCTTT
>TRDV1|TRDJ1|17|.|.
CALGEVFSPRMGHKLIF
TGTGCTCTTGGGGAGGTCTTCTCCCCCAGGATGGGCCATAAACTCATCTTT
>TRDV1|TRDJ1|25|TRDD3|.
CALGDPPFGGIRRAAWPTDTDKLIF
TGTGCTCTTGGGGATCCTCCCTTTGGGGGGATACGAAGGGCGGCGTGGCCCACGGACACCGATAAACTCATCTTT
>TRDV1|TRDJ1|15|TRDD3|.
CALGELGTGGSHLIF
TGTGCTCTTGGGGAACTCGGTACTGGGGGATCCCACCTCATCTTT
>TRDV1|TRDJ1|23|TRDD3|.
CALGEKVPAPWGIPQRCTDKLIF
TGTGCTCTTGGGGAAAAAGTACCTGCCCCCTGGGGGATACCCCAGAGATGTACCGATAAACTCATCTTT
>TRDV1|TRDJ1|18|TRDD3|.
CALGEGTSILGYPDKLIF
TGTGCTCTTGGGGAAGGGACTTCCATACTGGGATACCCCGATAAACTCATCTTT
>TRDV1|TRDJ1|16|.|.
CALGGGTSGGANKLIF
TGTGCTCTTGGGGGCGGCACGTCTGGAGGGGCCAATAAACTCATCTTT
>TRDV1|TRDJ1|18|.|few
CALGPPDLGGFYTDKLIF
TGTGCTCTTGGGCCCCCGGACTTAGGAGGATTCTACACCGATAAACTCATCTTT
>TRDV1|TRDJ1|29|TRDD3|few
CALGASGDVSYGIPVDPHWGIRYTDKLIF
TGTGCTCTTGGGGCCTCTGGGGACGTCTCCTACGGTATCCCAGTCGACCCGCACTGGGGGATACGGTACACCGATAAACTCATCTTT
>TRDV1|TRDJ1|27|.|.
CALGEGLPIPTPRPLLGGYRYTDKLIF
TGTGCTCTTGGGGAAGGCCTTCCTATTCCCACCCCCCGTCCTCTCCTTGGGGGATATCGGTACACCGATAAACTCATCTTT
>TRDV1|TRDJ1|15|.|.
CALGELLLSTDKLIF
TGTGCTCTTGGGGAACTGCTTCTCAGCACCGATAAACTCATCTTT
>TRDV1|TRDJ1|26|TRDD2|.
CALGKAFLLPRGGIFPLEPLTDKLIF
TGTGCTCTTGGGAAGGCCTTCCTACTTCCCCGTGGCGGTATCTTTCCCCTCGAACCTTTAACCGATAAACTCATCTTT
>TRDV1|TRDJ1|18|TRDD3|few
CALGENGWGIPGTDKLIF
TGTGCTCTTGGGGAAAACGGCTGGGGGATACCAGGCACCGATAAACTCATCTTT
>TRDV1|TRDJ1|22|TRDD3|few
CALGELVPTAGGYALYTDKLIF
TGTGCTCTTGGGGAACTAGTACCTACGGCTGGGGGATATGCCCTGTACACCGATAAACTCATCTTT
>TRDV1|TRDJ1|12|.|few
CALGEPFGLLIF
TGTGCTCTTGGGGAACCGTTTGGATTGCTCATCTTT
>TRDV1|TRDJ1|22|TRDD3|few
CALGPQRGLGDTIPRYTDKLIF
TGCGCTCTTGGGCCCCAACGTGGGCTGGGGGATACTATCCCCAGGTACACCGATAAACTCATCTTT
>TRDV1|TRDJ1|21|TRDD3|few
CALGELRRLPAGGDNTDKLIF
TGTGCTCTTGGGGAACTACGCCGGCTACCGGCTGGGGGTGATAACACCGATAAACTCATCTTT
>TRDV1|TRDJ1|16|TRDD3|.
CALGEGGGNYTDKLIF
TGTGCTCTTGGGGAGGGTGGGGGAAATTACACCGATAAACTCATCTTT
>TRDV1|TRDJ1|21|TRDD3|few
CALGEPQRGDTLGRYTDKLIF
TGTGCTCTTGGGGAACCCCAGAGGGGGGATACCTTGGGACGATACACCGATAAACTCATCTTT
>TRDV1|TRDJ1|18|.|few
CALGELVSYKTYTDKLIF
TGTGCTCTTGGGGAACTCGTCTCCTACAAGACGTACACCGATAAACTCATCTTT
>TRDV1|TRDJ1|18|TRDD2|.
CALGDQPLTFLLPDKLIF
TGTGCTCTTGGGGACCAACCCCTCACCTTCCTACTGCCCGATAAACTCATCTTT
>TRDV1|TRDJ1|16|.|.
CALGESHPRYTDKLIF
TGTGCTCTTGGGGAATCGCATCCAAGGTACACCGATAAACTCATCTTT
>TRDV1|TRDJ1|19|TRDD3|.
CALGVQEMRLGDTTDKLIF
TGTGCTCTTGGGGTACAAGAGATGAGGCTGGGGGATACGACCGATAAACTCATCTTT
>TRDV1|TRDJ1|23|TRDD3|few
CALGERSYDIRYWGIRDTDKLIF
TGTGCTCTTGGGGAACGGTCCTACGATATAAGGTACTGGGGGATTCGGGACACCGATAAACTCATCTTT
>TRDV1|TRDJ1|17|.|few
CALGELLGPPLTDKLIF
TGTGCTCTTGGGGAACTCCTGGGGCCGCCACTAACCGATAAACTCATCTTT
>TRDV2|TRDJ1|23|TRDD3|few
CACDRKKATHELGTSQNTDKLIF
TGTGCCTGTGACCGGAAAAAGGCTACACATGAACTGGGGACTTCACAGAACACCGATAAACTCATCTTT
>TRDV1|TRDJ1|19|TRDD3|.
CALGELQGDTGACTDKLIF
TGTGCTCTTGGGGAACTTCAGGGGGATACGGGGGCGTGCACCGATAAACTCATCTTT
>TRDV1|TRDJ1|18|TRDD3|.
CALGALPLGGDYTDKLIF
TGTGCTCTTGGGGCCCTCCCCCTGGGGGGAGACTACACCGATAAACTCATCTTT
>TRDV2|TRDJ3|15|TRDD3|.
CARRGIPLGTRQMFF
TGTGCCCGTAGGGGGATACCTCTGGGCACCCGACAGATGTTTTTC
>TRDV1|TRDJ1|17|.|.
CALGDHRSDVYTDKLIF
TGTGCTCTTGGGGACCATAGGTCTGACGTGTACACCGATAAACTCATCTTT
>TRDV1|TRDJ1|21|TRDD3|few
CALGELVFGAVVSGGYVKLIF
TGTGCTCTTGGGGAACTAGTTTTTGGTGCCGTTGTTTCTGGGGGATACGTGAAACTCATCTTT
>TRDV1|TRDJ1|14|TRDD3|few
CALGELTGGYKLIF
TGTGCTCTTGGGGAACTAACTGGGGGATACAAACTCATCTTT
>TRDV1|TRDJ1|21|TRDD3|few
CALGEGGTLRDWGRYTDKLIF
TGTGCTCTTGGGGAAGGGGGCACCCTACGAGACTGGGGGAGGTACACCGATAAACTCATCTTT
>TRDV1|TRDJ1|15|.|few
CALGEPIFLVDKLIF
TGTGCTCTTGGGGAACCCATCTTCCTGGTCGATAAACTCATCTTT
>TRDV1|TRDJ1|22|.|few
CALGEPPGGKPLVEGPTDKLIF
TGTGCTCTTGGGGAACCCCCCGGAGGTAAGCCCCTAGTCGAAGGGCCCACCGATAAACTCATCTTT
>TRAV29/DV5|TRDJ1|21|.|.
CSVLLCSKQMIFLGGYCKLIF
.
>TRDV1|TRDJ1|21|TRDD3|few
CALGEPPLGGYVNKGTDKLIF
TGTGCTCTTGGGGAACCCCCCCTCGGGGGATACGTAAATAAAGGTACCGATAAACTCATCTTT
>TRDV1|TRDJ1|20|.|.
CALGEGLPKTGGLRTDKLIF
TGTGCTCTTGGGGAGGGCCTTCCTAAAACAGGGGGATTGAGGACCGATAAACTCATCTTT
>TRDV1|TRDJ1|18|.|.
CALGEPRGVWGHTDKLIF
TGTGCTCTTGGGGAACCCCGCGGGGTATGGGGACACACCGATAAACTCATCTTT
>TRDV1|TRDJ1|17|.|few
CALGEPSYAPGADKLIF
TGTGCTCTTGGGGAACCATCCTACGCCCCAGGAGCCGATAAACTCATCTTT
>TRDV3|TRDJ1|14|.|.
CAFINLPHTDKLIF
TGTGCCTTTATAAACCTCCCACACACCGATAAACTCATCTTT
>TRDV1|TRDJ1|22|TRDD3|.
CALGEKRARLLNWGRLNDKLIF
TGTGCTCTTGGGGAAAAGCGTGCCCGCCTCCTCAACTGGGGGAGACTGAACGATAAACTCATCTTT